Listed here are 8 T cell receptor beta chains from one sample, sequenced in a study of OX40 agonist ivuxolimab in advanced cancers. The method was immunoSEQ multiplex PCR; TCRdb's version includes in-frame clones alone and lacks a portion of them. Of roughly 49,000 clones detected, about nine tenths appear once; the ten largest clones hold around 3.5%. The sequences come from CD4+ or CD8+ T cells sorted from blood, collected in a trial of the OX40 agonist ivuxolimab. The source of these receptors is an adult with an advanced solid tumor such as melanoma, head and neck, liver or kidney cancer.

This clone turned up a few times. V is TRBV28 and J is TRBJ2-1; D is uncertain. The CDR3 contains 12 residues. V was shortened by 6 bases and J by 0 bases, with 3 bases between the two germline ends. In germline, CDR1 is MDHEN, CDR2 SYDVKM. CDR3 coding DNA: TGTGCCAGCAGGAGCTCCTACAATGAGCAGTTCTTC. It specifies CASRSSYNEQFF.

This sequence joins TRBV10-3 and TRBJ2-3; TRBD2 matches 10 bases. The CDR3 has 13 residues. V lost 7 bases, J lost 5 bases, and 3 bases stayed unmatched. Germline values: CDR1 ENHRY, CDR2 SYGVKD. In DNA form, the CDR3 reads TGTGCCATCAATCGACTAGCGGGAGATACGCAGTATTTT. Protein sequence: CAINRLAGDTQYF.

This chain links TRBV29-1 with TRBJ2-1; D uncertain. Germline assignment: CDR1 SQVTM and CDR2 ANQGSEA. CDR3 size: 16 residues. V was pared by 6 bases and J by 7 bases, with 25 bases between. In DNA, the CDR3 is TGCAGCGTCGATACCACGAGACTCGTCATGGGTAATGAGCAGTTCTTC. It codes for CSVDTTRLVMGNEQFF.

J is TRBJ2-1 and V is TRBV21-1; whether TRBD2, the table's D call, matches the DNA was not checked. TRBV21-1 corresponds to a pseudogene. The CDR3 extends over 15 amino acids. The CDR3 bases are TGTGCCACCACCGAGAGGGACGGGAGTGGCAATGAGCAGTTCTTC. The encoded protein is CATTERDGSGNEQFF.

V usage is TRBV18 and J usage is TRBJ2-1; 8 bases are shared with TRBD1. The CDR3 is 15 residues long. Germline loops: CDR1 KGHSH, CDR2 LQKENI. V lost 3 bases, J lost 3 bases, and 4 bases stayed unmatched. CDR3 nucleotide sequence: TGTGCCAGCTCACCGGACAGGGTAATCTACAATGAGCAGTTCTTC. Its protein is CASSPDRVIYNEQFF.

In its sample, this clone was seen once. The J gene is TRBJ2-3, the V gene TRBV5-4, with TRBD2 matching 9 bases. The CDR3 length is 16 residues. The ends lost 2 bases at V and 3 bases at J; junction bases unmatched: 7. Germline V gene data show CDR1 as SGHNT and CDR2 as YYREEE (reference sequence). The CDR3 is CASSFRRGGRTDTQYF. Written as DNA, the CDR3 is TGTGCCAGCAGCTTCAGGCGGGGGGGCCGTACAGATACGCAGTATTTT.

This clone was detected only once. V and J are TRBV7-8 and TRBJ1-3; unclear D gene. The V end was cut by 2 bases, the J end by 1 base, with 18 bases between. The CDR3 has 18 amino acids. Germline assignment: CDR1 SGHVS and CDR2 FQNEAQ. The DNA of the CDR3 is TGTGCCAGCAGCTTACATCTTCTGGCTCCCTCATCTGGAAACACCATATATTTT. Encoded protein: CASSLHLLAPSSGNTIYF.

The chain links TRBV4-1 to TRBJ2-7; 12 bases agree with TRBD2. The junction had 5 bases not matched to a gene; V was cut back by 4 bases and J by 4 bases. The germline gives CDR1 MGHRA, CDR2 YSYEKL. This CDR3 spans 15 amino acids. CDR3 sequence reads: CASSPSGRAQYEQYF. CDR3 coding DNA: TGCGCCAGCAGCCCTAGCGGGAGGGCCCAATACGAGCAGTACTTC.